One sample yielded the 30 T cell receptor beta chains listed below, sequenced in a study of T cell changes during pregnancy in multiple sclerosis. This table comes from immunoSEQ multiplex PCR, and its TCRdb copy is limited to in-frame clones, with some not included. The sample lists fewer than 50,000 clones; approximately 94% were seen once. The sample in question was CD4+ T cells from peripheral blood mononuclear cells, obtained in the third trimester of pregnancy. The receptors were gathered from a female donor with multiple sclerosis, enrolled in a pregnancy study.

As DNA, the CDR3 is TGTGCCACCAGCCGTGACATCGGGGCTGAAGCTTTCTTT. Translating it yields CATSRDIGAEAFF. The chain employs TRBV15 and TRBJ1-1; D is unclear. V shed 5 bases and J shed 6 bases, with 13 bases lying between them. CDR3 length: 13 residues. Germline CDR1 is LNHNV and CDR2 is YYDKDF (reference sequence).

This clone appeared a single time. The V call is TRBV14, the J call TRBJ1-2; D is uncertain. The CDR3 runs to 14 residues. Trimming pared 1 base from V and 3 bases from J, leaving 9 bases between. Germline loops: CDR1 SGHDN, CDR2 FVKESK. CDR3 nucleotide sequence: TGTGCCAGCAGCCAAGGTGGGCATCACTATGGCTACACCTTC. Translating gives CASSQGGHHYGYTF.

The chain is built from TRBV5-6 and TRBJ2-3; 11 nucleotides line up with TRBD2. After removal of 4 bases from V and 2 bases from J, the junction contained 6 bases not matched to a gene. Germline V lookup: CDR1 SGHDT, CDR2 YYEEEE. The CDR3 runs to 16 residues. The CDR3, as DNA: TGTGCCAGCAGCGTGTGGACTAGCGGGTACACAGATACGCAGTATTTT. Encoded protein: CASSVWTSGYTDTQYF. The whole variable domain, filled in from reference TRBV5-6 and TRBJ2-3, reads DAGVTQSPTHLIKTRGQQVTLRCSPKSGHDTVSWYQQALGQGPQFIFQYYEEEERQRGNFPDRFSGHQFPNYSSELNVNALLLGDSALYLCASSVWTSGYTDTQYFGPGTRLTVL.

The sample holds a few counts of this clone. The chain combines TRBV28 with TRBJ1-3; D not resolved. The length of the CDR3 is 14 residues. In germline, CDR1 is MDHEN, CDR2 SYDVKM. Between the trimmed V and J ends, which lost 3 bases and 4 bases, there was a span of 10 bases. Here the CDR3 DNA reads TGTGCCAGCAGTTTCCGGGGTGCGGGAAACACCATATATTTT. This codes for CASSFRGAGNTIYF.

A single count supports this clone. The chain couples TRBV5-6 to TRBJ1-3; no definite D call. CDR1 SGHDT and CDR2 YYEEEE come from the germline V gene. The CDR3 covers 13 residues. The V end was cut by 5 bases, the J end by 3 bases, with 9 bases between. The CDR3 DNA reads TGTGCCAGCAGTAGCGGACTTGGAAACACCATATATTTT. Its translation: CASSSGLGNTIYF.

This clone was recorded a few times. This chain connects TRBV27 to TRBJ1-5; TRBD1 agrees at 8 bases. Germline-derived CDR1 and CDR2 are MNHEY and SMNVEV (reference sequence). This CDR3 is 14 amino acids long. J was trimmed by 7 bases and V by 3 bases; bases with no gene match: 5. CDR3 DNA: TGTGCCAGCAGTTTGACAGGGGCGAGGCAGCCCCAGCATTTT. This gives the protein CASSLTGARQPQHF.

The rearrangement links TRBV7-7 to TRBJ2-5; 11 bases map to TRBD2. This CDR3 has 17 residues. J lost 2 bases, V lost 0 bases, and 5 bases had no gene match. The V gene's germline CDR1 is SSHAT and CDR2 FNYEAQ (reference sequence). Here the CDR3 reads CASSLALTSGGQETQYF. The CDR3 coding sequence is TGTGCCAGCAGCTTAGCGCTTACTAGCGGGGGTCAAGAGACCCAGTACTTC.

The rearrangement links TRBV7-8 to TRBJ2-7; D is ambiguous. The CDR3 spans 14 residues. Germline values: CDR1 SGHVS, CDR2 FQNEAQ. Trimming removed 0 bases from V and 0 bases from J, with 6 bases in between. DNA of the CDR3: TGTGCCAGCAGCTTAGCCCAATCCTCCTACGAGCAGTACTTC. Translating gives CASSLAQSSYEQYF. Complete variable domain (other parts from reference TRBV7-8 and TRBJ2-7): GAGVSQSPRYKVAKRGQDVALRCDPISGHVSLFWYQQALGQGPEFLTYFQNEAQLDKSGLPSDRFFAERPEGSVSTLKIQRTQQEDSAVYLCASSLAQSSYEQYFGPGTRLTVT.

The CDR3: CASSFSGTAYGYTF. The CDR3 nucleotides read TGTGCCAGCAGTTTTTCCGGGACTGCCTATGGCTACACCTTC. This sequence joins TRBV27 and TRBJ1-2; a possible D gene is TRBD1 (5 bases). The germline V gene encodes CDR1 MNHEY and CDR2 SMNVEV (reference sequence). Between the trimmed V and J ends, which lost 3 bases and 4 bases, there was a span of 12 bases. The CDR3 totals 14 residues.

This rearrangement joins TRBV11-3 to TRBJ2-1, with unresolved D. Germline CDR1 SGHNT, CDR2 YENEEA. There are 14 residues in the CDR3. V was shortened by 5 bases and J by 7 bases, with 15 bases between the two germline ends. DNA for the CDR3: TGTGCCAGCAGCCCCCCACAGCAATGGAATGAGCAGTTCTTC. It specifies CASSPPQQWNEQFF.

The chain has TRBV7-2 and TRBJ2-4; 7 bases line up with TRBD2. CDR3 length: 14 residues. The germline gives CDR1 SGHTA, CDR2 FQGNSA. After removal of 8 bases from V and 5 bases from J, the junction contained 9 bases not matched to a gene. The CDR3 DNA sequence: TGTGCCAGCTCGCCGACTAGCACGCAAAACATTCAGTACTTC. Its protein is CASSPTSTQNIQYF.

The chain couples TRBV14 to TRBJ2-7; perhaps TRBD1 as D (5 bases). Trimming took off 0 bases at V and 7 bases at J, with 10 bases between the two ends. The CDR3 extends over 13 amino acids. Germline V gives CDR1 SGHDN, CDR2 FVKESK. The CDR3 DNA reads TGTGCCAGCAGCCAAGACAGGGCAGGGGAGCAGTACTTC. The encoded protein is CASSQDRAGEQYF.

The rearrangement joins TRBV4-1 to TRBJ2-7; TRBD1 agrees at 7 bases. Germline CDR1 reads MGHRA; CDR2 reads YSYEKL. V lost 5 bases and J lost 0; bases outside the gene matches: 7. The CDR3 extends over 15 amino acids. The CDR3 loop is CASSTGTESSYEQYF. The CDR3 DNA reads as TGCGCCAGCAGCACAGGGACAGAGAGCTCCTACGAGCAGTACTTC.

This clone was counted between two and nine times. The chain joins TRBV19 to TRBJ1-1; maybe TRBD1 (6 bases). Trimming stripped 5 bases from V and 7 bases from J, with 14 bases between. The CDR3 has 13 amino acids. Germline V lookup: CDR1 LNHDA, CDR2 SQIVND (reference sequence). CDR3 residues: CASSDLRDIEAFF. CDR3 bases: TGTGCCAGTAGTGATCTCCGGGACATTGAAGCTTTCTTT. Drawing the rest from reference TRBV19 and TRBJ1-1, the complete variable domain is DGGITQSPKYLFRKEGQNVTLSCEQNLNHDAMYWYRQDPGQGLRLIYYSQIVNDFQKGDIAEGYSVSREKKESFPLTVTSAQKNPTAFYLCASSDLRDIEAFFGQGTRLTVV.

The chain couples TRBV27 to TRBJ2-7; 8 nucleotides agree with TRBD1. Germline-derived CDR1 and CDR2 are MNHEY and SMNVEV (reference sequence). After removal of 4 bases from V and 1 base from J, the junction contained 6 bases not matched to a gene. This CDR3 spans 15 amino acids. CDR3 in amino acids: CASSWGRDRSYEQYF. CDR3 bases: TGTGCCAGCAGTTGGGGCCGGGACAGGTCCTACGAGCAGTACTTC.

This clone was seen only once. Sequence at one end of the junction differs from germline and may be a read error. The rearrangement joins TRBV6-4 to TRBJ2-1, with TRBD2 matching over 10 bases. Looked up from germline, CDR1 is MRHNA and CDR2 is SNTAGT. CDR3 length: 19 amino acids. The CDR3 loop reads CASSLEGLAGASSYNEQFF. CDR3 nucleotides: TGTGCCAGCAGTCTAGAGGGGCTAGCGGGGGCGAGTTCCTATAATGAGCAGTTCTTC.

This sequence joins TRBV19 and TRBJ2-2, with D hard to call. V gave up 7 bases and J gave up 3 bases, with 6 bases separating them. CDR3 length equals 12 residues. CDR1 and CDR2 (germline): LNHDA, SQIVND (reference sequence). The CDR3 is CASTLDTGELFF. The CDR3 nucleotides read TGTGCCAGTACTTTAGACACCGGGGAGCTGTTTTTT.

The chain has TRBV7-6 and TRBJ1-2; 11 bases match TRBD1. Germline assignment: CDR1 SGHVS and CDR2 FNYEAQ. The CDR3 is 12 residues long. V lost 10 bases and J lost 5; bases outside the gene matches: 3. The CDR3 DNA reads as TGTGCCACCGGGACAGGGGGTTATGGCTACACCTTC. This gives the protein CATGTGGYGYTF.

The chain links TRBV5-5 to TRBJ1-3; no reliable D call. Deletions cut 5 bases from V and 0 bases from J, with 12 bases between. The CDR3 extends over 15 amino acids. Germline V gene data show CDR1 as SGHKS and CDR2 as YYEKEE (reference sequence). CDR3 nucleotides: TGTGCCAGCAGTTTTGGACTGCTCTCTGGAAACACCATATATTTT. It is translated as CASSFGLLSGNTIYF.

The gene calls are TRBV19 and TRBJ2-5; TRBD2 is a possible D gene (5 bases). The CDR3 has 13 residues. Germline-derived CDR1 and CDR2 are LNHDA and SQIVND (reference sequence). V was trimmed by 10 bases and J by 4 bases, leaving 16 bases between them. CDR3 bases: TGTGCCACAGCCCGGGATGAGGGAGAGACCCAGTACTTC. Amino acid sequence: CATARDEGETQYF. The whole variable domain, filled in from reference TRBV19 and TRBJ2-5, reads DGGITQSPKYLFRKEGQNVTLSCEQNLNHDAMYWYRQDPGQGLRLIYYSQIVNDFQKGDIAEGYSVSREKKESFPLTVTSAQKNPTAFYLCATARDEGETQYFGPGTRLLVL.

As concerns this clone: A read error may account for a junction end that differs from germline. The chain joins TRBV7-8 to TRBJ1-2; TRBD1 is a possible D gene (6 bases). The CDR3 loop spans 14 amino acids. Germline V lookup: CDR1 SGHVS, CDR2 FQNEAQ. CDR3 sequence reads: CASSLGGLGYGYTF. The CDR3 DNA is TGTGCCAGCAGTTTAGGGGGACTTGGTTATGGCTACACCTTC.

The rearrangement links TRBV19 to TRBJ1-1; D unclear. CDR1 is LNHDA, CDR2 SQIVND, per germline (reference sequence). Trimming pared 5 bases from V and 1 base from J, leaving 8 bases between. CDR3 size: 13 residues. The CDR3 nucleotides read TGTGCCAGTAGTCTCCAGGAGAACACTGAAGCTTTCTTT. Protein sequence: CASSLQENTEAFF. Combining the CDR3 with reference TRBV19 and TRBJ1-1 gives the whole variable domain DGGITQSPKYLFRKEGQNVTLSCEQNLNHDAMYWYRQDPGQGLRLIYYSQIVNDFQKGDIAEGYSVSREKKESFPLTVTSAQKNPTAFYLCASSLQENTEAFFGQGTRLTVV.

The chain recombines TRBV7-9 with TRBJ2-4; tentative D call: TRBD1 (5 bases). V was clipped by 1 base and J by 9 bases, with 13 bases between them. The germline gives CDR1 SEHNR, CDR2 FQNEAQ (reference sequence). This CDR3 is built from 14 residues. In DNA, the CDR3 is TGTGCCAGCAGCTTAGGACAGAGTTCTGTCATTCAGTACTTC. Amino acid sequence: CASSLGQSSVIQYF. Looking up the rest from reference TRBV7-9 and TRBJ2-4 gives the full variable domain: DTGVSQNPRHKITKRGQNVTFRCDPISEHNRLYWYRQTLGQGPEFLTYFQNEAQLEKSRLLSDRFSAERPKGSFSTLEIQRTEQGDSAMYLCASSLGQSSVIQYFGAGTRLSVL.

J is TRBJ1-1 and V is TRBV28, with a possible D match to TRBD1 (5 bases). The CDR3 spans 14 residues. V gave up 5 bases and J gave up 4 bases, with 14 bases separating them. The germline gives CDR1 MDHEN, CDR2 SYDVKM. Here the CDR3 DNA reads TGTGCCAGCAGTAGACAGTTATCGGGCACTGAAGCTTTCTTT. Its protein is CASSRQLSGTEAFF.

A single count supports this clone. CDR3 bases: TGTGCCAGCAGTTACTGGCGGGGGAGCTCCTACGAGCAGTACTTC. Protein: CASSYWRGSSYEQYF. The rearrangement uses TRBV6-5 and TRBJ2-7; TRBD2 agrees at 7 bases. The J segment lost 0 bases and the V segment lost 1 base, leaving 3 bases of the junction unmatched. Germline V gives CDR1 MNHEY, CDR2 SVGAGI. This CDR3 comprises 15 residues.

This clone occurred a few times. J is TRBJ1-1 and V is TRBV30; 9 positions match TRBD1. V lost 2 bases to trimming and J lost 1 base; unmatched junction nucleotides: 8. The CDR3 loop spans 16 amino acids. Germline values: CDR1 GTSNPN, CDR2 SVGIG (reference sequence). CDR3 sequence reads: CAWSNSADRGNTEAFF. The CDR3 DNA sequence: TGTGCCTGGAGTAACTCAGCGGACAGGGGGAACACTGAAGCTTTCTTT. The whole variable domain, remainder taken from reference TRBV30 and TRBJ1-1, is SQTIHQWPATLVQPVGSPLSLECTVEGTSNPNLYWYRQAAGRGLQLLFYSVGIGQISSEVPQNLSASRPQDRQFILSSKKLLLSDSGFYLCAWSNSADRGNTEAFFGQGTRLTVV.

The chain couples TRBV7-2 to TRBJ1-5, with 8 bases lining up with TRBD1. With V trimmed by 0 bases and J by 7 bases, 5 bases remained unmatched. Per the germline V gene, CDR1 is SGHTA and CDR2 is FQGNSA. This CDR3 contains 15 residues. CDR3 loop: CASSLASGGSQPQHF. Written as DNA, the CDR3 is TGTGCCAGCAGCTTAGCCTCAGGGGGCTCCCAGCCCCAGCATTTT. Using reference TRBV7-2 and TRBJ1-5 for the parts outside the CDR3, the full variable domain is GAGVSQSPSNKVTEKGKDVELRCDPISGHTALYWYRQSLGQGLEFLIYFQGNSAPDKSGLPSDRFSAERTGGSVSTLTIQRTQQEDSAVYLCASSLASGGSQPQHFGDGTRLSIL.

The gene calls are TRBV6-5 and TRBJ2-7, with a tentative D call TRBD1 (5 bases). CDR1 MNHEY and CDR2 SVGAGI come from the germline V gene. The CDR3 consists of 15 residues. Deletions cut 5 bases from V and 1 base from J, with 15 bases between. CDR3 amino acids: CASSRRTLESYEQYF. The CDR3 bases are TGTGCCAGCAGTCGACGGACATTAGAATCCTACGAGCAGTACTTC.

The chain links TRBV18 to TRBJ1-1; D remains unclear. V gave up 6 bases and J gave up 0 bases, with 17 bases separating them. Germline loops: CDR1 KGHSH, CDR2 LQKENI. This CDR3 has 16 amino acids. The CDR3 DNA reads TGTGCCAGCTCTTCGAACGGGCTAGCTTTGAACACTGAAGCTTTCTTT. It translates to CASSSNGLALNTEAFF.

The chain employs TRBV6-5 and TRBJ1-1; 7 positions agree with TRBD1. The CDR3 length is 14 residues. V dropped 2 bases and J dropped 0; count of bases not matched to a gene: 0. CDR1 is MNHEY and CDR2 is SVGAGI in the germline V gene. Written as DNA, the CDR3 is TGTGCCAGCAGTTACGGGACAGTGAACACTGAAGCTTTCTTT. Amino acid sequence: CASSYGTVNTEAFF.